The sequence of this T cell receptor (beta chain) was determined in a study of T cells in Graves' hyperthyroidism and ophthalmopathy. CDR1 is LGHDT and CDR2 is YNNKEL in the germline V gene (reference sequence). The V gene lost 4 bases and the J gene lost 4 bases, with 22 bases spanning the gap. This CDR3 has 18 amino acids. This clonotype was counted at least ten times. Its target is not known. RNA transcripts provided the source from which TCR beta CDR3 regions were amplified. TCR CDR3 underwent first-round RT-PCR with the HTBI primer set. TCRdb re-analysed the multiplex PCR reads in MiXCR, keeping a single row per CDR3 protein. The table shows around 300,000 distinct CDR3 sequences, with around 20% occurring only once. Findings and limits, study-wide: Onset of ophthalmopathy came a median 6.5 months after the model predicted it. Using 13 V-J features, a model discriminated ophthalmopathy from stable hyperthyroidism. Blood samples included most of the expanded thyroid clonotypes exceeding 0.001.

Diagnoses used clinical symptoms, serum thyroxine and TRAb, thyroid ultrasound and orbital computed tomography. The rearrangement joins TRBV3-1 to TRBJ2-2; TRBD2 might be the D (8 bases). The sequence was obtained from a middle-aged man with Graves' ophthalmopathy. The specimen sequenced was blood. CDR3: CASSPTSGGGLGTGELFF. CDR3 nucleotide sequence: TGTGCCAGCAGCCCCACTAGCGGAGGGGGCCTCGGCACCGGGGAGCTGTTTTTT. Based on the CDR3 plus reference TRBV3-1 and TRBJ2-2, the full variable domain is DTAVSQTPKYLVTQMGNDKSIKCEQNLGHDTMYWYKQDSKKFLKIMFSYNNKELIINETVPNRFSPKSPDKAHLNLHINSLELGDSAVYFCASSPTSGGGLGTGELFFGEGSRLTVL.